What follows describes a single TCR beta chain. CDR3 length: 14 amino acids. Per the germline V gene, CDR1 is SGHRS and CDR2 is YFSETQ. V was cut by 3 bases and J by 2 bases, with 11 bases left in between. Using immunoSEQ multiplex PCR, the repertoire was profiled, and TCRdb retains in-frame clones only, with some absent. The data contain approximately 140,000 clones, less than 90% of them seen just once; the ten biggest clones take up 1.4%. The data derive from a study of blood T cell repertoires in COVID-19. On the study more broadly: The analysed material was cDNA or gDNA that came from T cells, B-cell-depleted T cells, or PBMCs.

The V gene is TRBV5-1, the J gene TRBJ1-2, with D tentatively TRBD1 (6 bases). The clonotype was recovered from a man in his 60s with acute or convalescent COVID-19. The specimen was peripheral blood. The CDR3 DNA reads TGCGCCAGCAGCTCACCCGGGACAAACTATGGCTACACCTTC. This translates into CASSSPGTNYGYTF. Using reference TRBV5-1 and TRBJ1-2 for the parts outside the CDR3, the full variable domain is KAGVTQTPRYLIKTRGQQVTLSCSPISGHRSVSWYQQTPGQGLQFLFEYFSETQRNKGNFPGRFSGRQFSNSRSEMNVSTLELGDSALYLCASSSPGTNYGYTFGSGTRLTVV.